A selection of T cell receptor beta chains follows, all from one sample in a study of Ad26.COV2.S vaccination and SARS-CoV-2 variants. The assay was immunoSEQ multiplex PCR, and TCRdb's table has in-frame clones only and misses some. In the table there are some 190,000 clones, 87% of which are singletons. This specimen was peripheral blood, taken after recovery from COVID-19. The receptors originated from a human donor who had recovered from COVID-19. CDR3s leave out the opening cysteine and the closing phenylalanine or tryptophan.

J gene,V gene,CDR3 protein
TRBJ2-2,TRBV25-1,ASGNTGELF
TRBJ1-4,TRBV5-4,ASSPGTVNEKLF
TRBJ1-4,TRBV11-1,ASSLAGDAGEKLF
TRBJ1-2,TRBV5-1,ASSLGTGIANYGYT
TRBJ1-2,TRBV2,ASSDGQGGYGYT
TRBJ2-3,TRBV13,ASSETGGSTDTQY
TRBJ1-1,TRBV3-1/TRBV3-2,ASSQVRGTEAF
TRBJ1-2,TRBV19,ASSAMEYGYT
TRBJ2-3,TRBV10-3,ATASLSGGATDTQY
TRBJ1-3,TRBV6-5,ASSTVGARNTIY
TRBJ2-5,TRBV4-1,ASSQEWGRETQY
TRBJ2-1,TRBV5-1,ASSLDSGGVNEQF
TRBJ2-1,TRBV7-3,ASSLGSDNEQF
TRBJ2-1,TRBV9,ASSVAGSNEQF
TRBJ2-1,TRBV7-2,ASSFGGFSNEQF
TRBJ2-2,TRBV27,ASSLLRTSGRAPTGELF
TRBJ2-1,TRBV4-1,ASSQVIGTGLAGLEQF
TRBJ2-7,TRBV23-1,ASSQSQQVHEQY
TRBJ2-5,TRBV12-3/TRBV12-4,ASSLQETQY
TRBJ1-2,TRBV5-6,ASSIKPGSMDGYT
TRBJ1-4,TRBV5-1,ASSPQAGTEKLF
TRBJ2-5,TRBV3-1/TRBV3-2,ASSYNRGPPETQY
TRBJ2-1,TRBV9,ASSVGRREYEQF
TRBJ2-4,TRBV2,ASSEEQGNIQY
TRBJ2-4,TRBV5-1,ASSLGEAKNIQY
TRBJ2-7,TRBV19,ASSLNYRGYEQY
TRBJ1-6,TRBV7-9,ASSFNPDSSPLH
TRBJ1-1,TRBV11-1,ASSLKKNTEAF
TRBJ1-4,TRBV7-3,ASSFGPGEKLF
TRBJ1-1,TRBV2,ASILDRVNTEAF
TRBJ2-7,TRBV5-6,ASSLVSGGRDEQY
TRBJ1-1,TRBV18,ASSPRRTEAF
TRBJ2-6,TRBV19,ASSMDRAGANVLT
TRBJ2-7,TRBV28,ATGRGAGGPSYEQY
TRBJ1-1,TRBV9,ASSMAGLLNTEAF
TRBJ2-1,TRBV5-4,ASSTSGGLYNEQF
TRBJ1-2,TRBV6-2/TRBV6-3,ASSFFPYGYT
TRBJ2-7,TRBV29-1,SVDRGGSSHEQY
TRBJ1-5,TRBV27,ASSLAWGEAQH
TRBJ2-3,TRBV5-1,ASSLATDTQY
TRBJ2-3,TRBV24-1,ATSDRSSRGDTQY
TRBJ1-2,TRBV5-1,ASRTDELGSHGYT
TRBJ2-7,TRBV4-1,ASSHSDSLSYEQY
TRBJ2-2,TRBV7-2,ASSLEGGASGELF
TRBJ1-1,TRBV9,ASSVDTGGLHF
TRBJ2-7,TRBV5-6,ASSFPSGGEQY
TRBJ1-1,TRBV5-1,ASSFRAFLNTEAF
TRBJ2-5,TRBV6-5,ASLRTGGETQY
TRBJ1-2,TRBV28,ASSPLGGQGYT
TRBJ2-5,TRBV5-5,ASSFRGAETQY
TRBJ1-1,TRBV9,ASSVGPSQTEAF
TRBJ2-2,TRBV21-1,AIKPGTLITGELF
TRBJ2-7,TRBV19,ASSQRDFSPQY
TRBJ1-5,TRBV28,ASGYFDQPQH
TRBJ2-3,TRBV5-6,ASGSGGTDTQY
TRBJ2-3,TRBV5-4,ASSVRIGGGTDTQY
TRBJ1-5,TRBV7-9,ASSRGTGGYYSNQPQH
TRBJ2-1,TRBV11-2,ASSLEGGSSYNEQF
TRBJ1-2,TRBV2,ASSEAAENYGYT